This is a list of T cell receptor beta chains from one sample in a study of T cell clonotyping in hematopoietic cell transplantation. Sequencing used immunoSEQ multiplex PCR; TCRdb keeps in-frame clones, though not all of them. The data hold about 16,000 clones, with 71% observed a single time. Sequenced: peripheral blood mononuclear cells. These receptors originate from a woman aged 55-69 years in good health. Some clones in this sample may be carry-over from other donors' samples. Each CDR3 is given with its conserved first and last residue. Expanded clones are given a class, and other clones once, few, many or no size at all.

TRBV29-1	TRBJ1-2	12	few	CSVETENYGYTF
TRBV30	TRBJ1-1	13	.	CAWSVRGVTEAFF
TRBV6-5	TRBJ2-7	14	.	CASSEAGLVNEQYF
TRBV6-5	TRBJ1-2	13	.	CASSVTGEDGYTF
TRBV29-1	TRBJ1-1	16	few	CSHVTGRTGPNTEAFF
TRBV7-8	TRBJ1-6	14	few	CASSGAGGSSPLHF
TRBV30	TRBJ2-1	13	.	CAWSMEGDLEQFF
TRBV4-3	TRBJ2-1	19	.	CASSQAVTSGSYSYNEQFF
TRBV4-3	TRBJ1-6	15	.	CASSAGQLYNSPLHF
TRBV5-1	TRBJ1-1	14	once	CASGIGQANTEAFF
TRBV11-2	TRBJ1-2	14	.	CASSLDQGGVGYTF
TRBV5-8	TRBJ2-7	14	once	CASSFSWVRDEQYF
TRBV5-1	TRBJ1-1	15	.	CASSLVEGSNTEAFF
TRBV7-2	TRBJ1-1	16	.	CATQGQGAVGNTEAFF
TRBV7-8	TRBJ2-7	19	.	CASSLVRMWRGGGEYEQYF
TRBV11-2	TRBJ1-2	15	.	CASSLRQDSYYGYTF
TRBV7-2	TRBJ2-7	14	.	CASSTDYASYEQYF
TRBV6-5	TRBJ2-2	14	.	CAGRPAAATGELFF
TRBV2	TRBJ2-7	13	few	CASSVGQAYEQYF
TRBV19	TRBJ2-7	13	.	CASSSQGPYEQYF
TRBV4-3	TRBJ2-6	17	few	CASSLYAQGTGANVLTF
TRBV11-2	TRBJ2-7	15	once	CASSLVTESSYEQYF
TRBV5-1	TRBJ1-2	15	.	CASSLAVSGFYGYTF
TRBV14	TRBJ1-2	13	.	CASSLGQSYGYTF
TRBV5-1	TRBJ1-4	14	.	CASSLGQGVRELFF
TRBV30	TRBJ1-6	17	.	CAWTPGGVGTYNSPLHF
TRBV30	TRBJ2-5	10	.	CAWSLETQYF
TRBV28	TRBJ1-2	14	.	CASSFRGLGYGYTF
TRBV7-2	TRBJ2-3	14	few	CASSYRRGTDTQYF
TRBV29-1	TRBJ2-7	14	.	CSVANQGRTYEQYF
TRBV5-1	TRBJ1-6	14	.	CASSLVSTDSPLHF